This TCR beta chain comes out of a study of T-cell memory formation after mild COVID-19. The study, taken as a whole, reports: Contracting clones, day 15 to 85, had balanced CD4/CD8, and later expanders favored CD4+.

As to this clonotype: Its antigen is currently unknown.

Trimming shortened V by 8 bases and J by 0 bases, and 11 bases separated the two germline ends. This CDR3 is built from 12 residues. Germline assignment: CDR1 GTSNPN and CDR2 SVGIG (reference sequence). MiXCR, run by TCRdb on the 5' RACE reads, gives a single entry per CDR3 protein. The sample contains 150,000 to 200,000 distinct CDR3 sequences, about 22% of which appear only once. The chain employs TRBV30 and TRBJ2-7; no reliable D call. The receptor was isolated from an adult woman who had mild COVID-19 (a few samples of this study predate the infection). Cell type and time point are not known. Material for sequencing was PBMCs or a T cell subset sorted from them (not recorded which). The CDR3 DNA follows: TGTGCCGGTTCAGGTACCTCCTACGAGCAGTACTTC. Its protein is CAGSGTSYEQYF.